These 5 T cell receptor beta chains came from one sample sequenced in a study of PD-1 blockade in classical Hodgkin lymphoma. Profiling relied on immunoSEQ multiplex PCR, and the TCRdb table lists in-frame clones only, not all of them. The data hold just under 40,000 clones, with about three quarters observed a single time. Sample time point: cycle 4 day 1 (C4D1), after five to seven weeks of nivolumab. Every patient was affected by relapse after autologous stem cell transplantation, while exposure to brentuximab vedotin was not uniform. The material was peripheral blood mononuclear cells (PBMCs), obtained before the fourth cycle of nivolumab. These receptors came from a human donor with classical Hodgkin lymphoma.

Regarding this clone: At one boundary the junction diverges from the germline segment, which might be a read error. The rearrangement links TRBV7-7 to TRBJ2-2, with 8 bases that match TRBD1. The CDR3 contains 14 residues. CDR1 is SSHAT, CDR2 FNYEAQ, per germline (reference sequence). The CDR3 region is CASSRRTGTRELFF. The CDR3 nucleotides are TGTGCTAGCAGCAGACGGACAGGGACCAGGGAGCTGTTTTTT.

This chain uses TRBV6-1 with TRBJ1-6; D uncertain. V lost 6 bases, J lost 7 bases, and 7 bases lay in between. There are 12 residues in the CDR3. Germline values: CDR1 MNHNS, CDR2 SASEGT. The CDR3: CASREQNSPLHF. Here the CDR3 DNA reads TGTGCCAGCAGAGAACAGAATTCACCCCTCCACTTT.

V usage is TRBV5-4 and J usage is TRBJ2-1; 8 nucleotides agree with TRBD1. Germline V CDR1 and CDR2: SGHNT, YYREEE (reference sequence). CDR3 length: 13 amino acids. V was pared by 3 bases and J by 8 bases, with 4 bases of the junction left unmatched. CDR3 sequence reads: CASSSGQAYEQFF. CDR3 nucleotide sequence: TGTGCCAGCAGCTCGGGACAGGCTTATGAGCAGTTCTTC.

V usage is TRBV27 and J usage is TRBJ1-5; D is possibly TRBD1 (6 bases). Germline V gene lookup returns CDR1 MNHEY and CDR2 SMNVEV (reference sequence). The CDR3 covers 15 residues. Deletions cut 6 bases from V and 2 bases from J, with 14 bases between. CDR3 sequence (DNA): TGTGCCAGCAGGGTGGCAGGGGAAGGCAATCAGCCCCAGCATTTT. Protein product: CASRVAGEGNQPQHF.

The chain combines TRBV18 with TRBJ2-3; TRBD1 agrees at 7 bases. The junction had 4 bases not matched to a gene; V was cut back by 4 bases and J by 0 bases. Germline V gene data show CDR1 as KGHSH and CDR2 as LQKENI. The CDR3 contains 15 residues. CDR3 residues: CASSLQTGSTDTQYF. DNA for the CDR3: TGTGCCAGCTCACTACAGACAGGGAGCACAGATACGCAGTATTTT.